Following are 13 T cell receptor beta chains from one sample sequenced in a study of blood T cell repertoires in COVID-19. TCRdb's table, derived via immunoSEQ multiplex PCR, lists solely in-frame clones and lacks some. The table lists about 270,000 clones, 83% of them singletons. Sequencing was carried out using peripheral blood. These receptors all stem from a woman aged 50 to 65 who had recovered from COVID-19.

This clone has only a few counts. The chain links TRBV27 to TRBJ1-1; 9 bases match TRBD1. Germline values: CDR1 MNHEY, CDR2 SMNVEV (reference sequence). V was pared by 5 bases and J by 3 bases, with 4 bases of the junction left unmatched. The CDR3 spans 14 residues. CDR3 DNA sequence: TGTGCCAGCAGTCAATGGACAGGGGACACTGAAGCTTTCTTT. Its protein product is CASSQWTGDTEAFF.

This chain uses TRBV19 with TRBJ1-2; D not certain. V was clipped by 1 base and J by 0 bases, with 6 bases between them. The CDR3 extends over 14 amino acids. CDR1 and CDR2 from the germline V gene are LNHDA and SQIVND (reference sequence). CDR3 sequence reads: CASSIASTNYGYTF. CDR3 in DNA: TGTGCCAGTAGTATAGCGAGCACTAACTATGGCTACACCTTC.

This chain connects TRBV7-2 to TRBJ2-7, with unresolved D. Germline V gives CDR1 SGHTA, CDR2 FQGNSA. V dropped 2 bases and J dropped 0 bases, with 8 bases sitting between them. CDR3 length: 14 amino acids. The CDR3 sequence: CASSLLPSSYEQYF. The CDR3 nucleotides read TGTGCCAGCAGCTTATTACCGAGCTCCTACGAGCAGTACTTC. Combining the CDR3 with reference TRBV7-2 and TRBJ2-7 gives the whole variable domain GAGVSQSPSNKVTEKGKDVELRCDPISGHTALYWYRQSLGQGLEFLIYFQGNSAPDKSGLPSDRFSAERTGGSVSTLTIQRTQQEDSAVYLCASSLLPSSYEQYFGPGTRLTVT.

The chain carries TRBV9 and TRBJ2-3, with 10 bases aligning to TRBD2. V was pared by 3 bases and J by 8 bases, with 12 bases of the junction left unmatched. The V gene's germline CDR1 is SGDLS and CDR2 YYNGEE. The CDR3 has 16 amino acids. CDR3 sequence reads: CASSAPAGGLQGTQYF. For the CDR3, the DNA is TGTGCCAGCAGCGCCCCAGCGGGGGGGCTGCAGGGTACGCAGTATTTT.

This clone was detected once. The chain couples TRBV9 to TRBJ2-7; D ambiguous. Germline CDR1 is SGDLS and CDR2 is YYNGEE. The CDR3 is 16 amino acids. Trimming took off 0 bases at V and 3 bases at J, with 16 bases between the two ends. This chain's CDR3 is CASSVAPAWSIYEQYF. The CDR3 DNA reads TGTGCCAGCAGCGTAGCCCCCGCCTGGAGTATCTACGAGCAGTACTTC.

This clone has just a few counts. This rearrangement joins TRBV3-1 (or the pseudogene TRBV3-2) to TRBJ2-1, with TRBD2 matching over 8 bases. The J segment lost 5 bases and the V segment lost 4 bases, leaving 10 bases of the junction unmatched. CDR1 and CDR2 (germline): LGHDT, YNNKEL (reference sequence). The CDR3 extends over 16 amino acids. The CDR3 DNA sequence: TGTGCCAGCAGCCCGCCTGGAGCGGGAGTACACAATGAGCAGTTCTTC. This codes for CASSPPGAGVHNEQFF.

This chain connects TRBV7-9 to TRBJ2-7; TRBD2 might be the D (7 bases). The V and J ends lost 4 bases and 4 bases respectively, with 17 bases between them. The CDR3 is 15 residues long. Germline CDR1 SEHNR, CDR2 FQNEAQ (reference sequence). The CDR3, as DNA: TGTGCCAGCAGCTCCCCGGGGGGCCTAGGATACGAGCAGTACTTC. Translating it yields CASSSPGGLGYEQYF.

The rearrangement links TRBV5-1 to TRBJ2-2; no clear D. Looked up from germline, CDR1 is SGHRS and CDR2 is YFSETQ. Trimming stripped 9 bases from V and 1 base from J, with 13 bases between. The CDR3 loop spans 14 amino acids. Here the CDR3 DNA reads TGCGCCACCAAGAAATTAGAGAACACCGGGGAGCTGTTTTTT. It translates to CATKKLENTGELFF. Full variable domain (missing parts from reference TRBV5-1 and TRBJ2-2): KAGVTQTPRYLIKTRGQQVTLSCSPISGHRSVSWYQQTPGQGLQFLFEYFSETQRNKGNFPGRFSGRQFSNSRSEMNVSTLELGDSALYLCATKKLENTGELFFGEGSRLTVL.

The V gene is TRBV30, the J gene TRBJ2-3, with D tentatively TRBD2 (5 bases). This CDR3 has 15 residues. Per the germline V gene, CDR1 is GTSNPN and CDR2 is SVGIG (reference sequence). Trimming took off 0 bases at V and 1 base at J, with 11 bases between the two ends. The CDR3 sequence is CAWSVYGGGTDTQYF. The DNA of the CDR3 is TGTGCCTGGAGTGTATACGGAGGAGGCACAGATACGCAGTATTTT. The complete variable domain, with remaining parts taken from reference TRBV30 and TRBJ2-3, reads SQTIHQWPATLVQPVGSPLSLECTVEGTSNPNLYWYRQAAGRGLQLLFYSVGIGQISSEVPQNLSASRPQDRQFILSSKKLLLSDSGFYLCAWSVYGGGTDTQYFGPGTRLTVL.

The chain couples TRBV19 to TRBJ2-1, with D possibly TRBD2 on 6 matching bases. With 5 bases removed from V and 0 bases from J, the gap between germline ends came to 11 bases. Germline CDR1 is LNHDA and CDR2 is SQIVND (reference sequence). CDR3 length equals 15 residues. The CDR3 DNA sequence: TGTGCCAGTAGTTTCCCGGGACTCTCCTACAATGAGCAGTTCTTC. This encodes CASSFPGLSYNEQFF.

This clone has a single count. The sample holds other DNA sequences that translate to the same CDR3. The chain joins TRBV28 to TRBJ1-2, with D tentatively TRBD1 (6 bases). Trimming pared 7 bases from V and 4 bases from J, leaving 13 bases between. The CDR3 totals 13 residues. Germline assignment: CDR1 MDHEN and CDR2 SYDVKM. CDR3 in DNA: TGTGCCAGCACCAGGGGTCAAACCTATGGCTACACCTTC. Translated: CASTRGQTYGYTF.

The rearrangement joins TRBV7-2 to TRBJ1-3; tentatively, D is TRBD1 (5 bases). Germline CDR1 SGHTA, CDR2 FQGNSA. V gave up 4 bases and J gave up 2 bases, with 12 bases separating them. The CDR3 spans 15 residues. The CDR3 region is CASSSGGAAGNTIYF. The CDR3, as DNA: TGTGCCAGCAGCTCTGGCGGGGCTGCTGGAAACACCATATATTTT.

The V and J genes are TRBV7-2 and TRBJ2-7; D perhaps matches TRBD2 (6 bases). The CDR3 runs to 14 residues. Germline values: CDR1 SGHTA, CDR2 FQGNSA. V was shortened by 6 bases and J by 2 bases, with 14 bases between the two germline ends. The CDR3 nucleotides are TGTGCCAGCAGACCTGGAGGGGTGACCTACGAGCAGTACTTC. Translated, it gives CASRPGGVTYEQYF.